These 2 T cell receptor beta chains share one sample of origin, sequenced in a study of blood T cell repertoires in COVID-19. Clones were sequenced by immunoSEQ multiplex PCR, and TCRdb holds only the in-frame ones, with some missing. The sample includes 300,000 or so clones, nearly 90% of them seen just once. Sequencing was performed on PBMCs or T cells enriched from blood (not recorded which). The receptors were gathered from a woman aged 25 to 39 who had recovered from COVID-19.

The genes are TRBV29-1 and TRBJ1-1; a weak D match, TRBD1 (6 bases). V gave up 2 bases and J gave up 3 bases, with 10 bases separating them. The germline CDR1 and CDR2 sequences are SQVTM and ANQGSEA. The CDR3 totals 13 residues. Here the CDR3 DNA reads TGCAGCGTTGAACGGGGGGGCGACACTGAAGCTTTCTTT. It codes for CSVERGGDTEAFF.

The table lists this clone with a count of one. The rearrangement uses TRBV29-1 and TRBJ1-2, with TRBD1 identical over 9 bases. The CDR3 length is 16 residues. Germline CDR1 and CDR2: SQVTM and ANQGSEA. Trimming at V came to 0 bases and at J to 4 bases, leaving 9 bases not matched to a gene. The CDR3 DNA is TGCAGCGTTGAAGATCTGACAGGGGGAGGGGGCTATGGCTACACCTTC. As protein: CSVEDLTGGGGYGYTF. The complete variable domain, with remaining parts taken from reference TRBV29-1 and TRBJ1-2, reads SAVISQKPSRDICQRGTSLTIQCQVDSQVTMMFWYRQQPGQSLTLIATANQGSEATYESGFVIDKFPISRPNLTFSTLTVSNMSPEDSSIYLCSVEDLTGGGGYGYTFGSGTRLTVV.